These 28 T cell receptor beta chains were sequenced from one sample in a study of T cell responses to AZD1222 COVID-19 vaccine. Generated by immunoSEQ multiplex PCR, the TCRdb table keeps only in-frame clones and is missing some. The sample has about 100,000 clones, 80% to 95% seen once; the top ten hold over 1.5%. This specimen consisted of peripheral blood, obtained on day 0 of AZD1222 vaccination. The source of these receptors is an adult in good health.

This clone was seen a single time. The J gene is TRBJ2-1, the V gene TRBV24-1, with 9 nucleotides matching TRBD2. The V segment lost 3 bases and the J segment 4 bases; nucleotides outside the gene matches: 6. The CDR3 runs to 16 residues. Looked up from germline, CDR1 is KGHDR and CDR2 is SFDVKD. CDR3 amino acids: CATSDLASGTYNEQFF. The CDR3 DNA sequence: TGTGCCACCAGTGATCTGGCTAGCGGGACATACAATGAGCAGTTCTTC.

The V gene is TRBV5-5, the J gene TRBJ2-1, with D perhaps matching TRBD2 (6 bases). Germline V CDR1 and CDR2: SGHKS, YYEKEE (reference sequence). The CDR3 contains 17 residues. The V gene lost 4 bases and the J gene lost 4 bases, with 21 bases spanning the gap. The CDR3 reads CASSPPGLSPKYNEQFF. The CDR3 DNA reads TGTGCCAGCAGCCCCCCGGGACTCTCCCCAAAATACAATGAGCAGTTCTTC.

The chain recombines TRBV5-1 with TRBJ2-7; D is unclear. V was cut by 5 bases and J by 4 bases, with 7 bases left in between. The CDR3 sequence is 11 residues long. Germline V CDR1 and CDR2: SGHRS, YFSETQ. The CDR3 sequence is CASRAQYEQYF. Here the CDR3 DNA reads TGCGCCAGCAGGGCTCAGTACGAGCAGTACTTC.

The table lists this clone with a count of one. The V gene is TRBV4-2, the J gene TRBJ2-1; D ambiguous. The CDR3 has 13 amino acids. V was pared by 1 base and J by 5 bases, with 6 bases between. CDR1 is LGHNA, CDR2 YNFKEQ, per germline. CDR3 in DNA: TGTGCCAGCAGCCAAGGACTCCACAATGAGCAGTTCTTC. Protein: CASSQGLHNEQFF.

The chain uses TRBV5-4 and TRBJ1-1; unclear D gene. This CDR3 contains 14 residues. V was trimmed by 0 bases and J by 1 base, leaving 7 bases between them. CDR1 and CDR2 (germline): SGHNT, YYREEE (reference sequence). CDR3 loop: CASSLVGANTEAFF. DNA for the CDR3: TGTGCCAGCAGCTTGGTAGGAGCGAACACTGAAGCTTTCTTT.

The chain has TRBV27 and TRBJ2-7, with a tentative D call TRBD1 (5 bases). This CDR3 is built from 15 residues. Germline values: CDR1 MNHEY, CDR2 SMNVEV (reference sequence). Trimming pared 5 bases from V and 4 bases from J, leaving 18 bases between. As DNA, the CDR3 is TGTGCCAGCAGTCCTACCCCGCGTAACAGGTACGAGCAGTACTTC. Protein: CASSPTPRNRYEQYF.

The chain has TRBV7-2 and TRBJ1-6, with D possibly matching TRBD1 (5 bases). V gave up 1 base and J gave up 11 bases, with 12 bases separating them. CDR3 length equals 14 residues. Germline V CDR1 and CDR2: SGHTA, FQGNSA. The CDR3 spells CASSLGGVRTPLHF. The CDR3 DNA reads as TGTGCCAGCAGCTTAGGGGGGGTTCGGACACCCCTCCACTTT. The full variable domain, its missing parts supplied by reference TRBV7-2 and TRBJ1-6, is GAGVSQSPSNKVTEKGKDVELRCDPISGHTALYWYRQSLGQGLEFLIYFQGNSAPDKSGLPSDRFSAERTGGSVSTLTIQRTQQEDSAVYLCASSLGGVRTPLHFGNGTRLTVT.

The gene calls are TRBV6-5 and TRBJ1-6; maybe TRBD1 (5 bases). Per the germline V gene, CDR1 is MNHEY and CDR2 is SVGAGI. This CDR3 has 14 amino acids. V was clipped by 2 bases and J by 8 bases, with 10 bases between them. CDR3 DNA: TGTGCCAGCAGTTACGGCAGGGTTTATTCACCCCTCCACTTT. Translated: CASSYGRVYSPLHF.

This sequence joins TRBV14 and TRBJ2-7; D gene uncertain. This CDR3 is 13 amino acids long. Germline V CDR1 and CDR2: SGHDN, FVKESK. V lost 6 bases and J 4 bases, leaving 13 bases between the germline ends. CDR3 sequence (DNA): TGTGCCAGCAGTGTTAGCTCACCTTACGAGCAGTACTTC. It translates to CASSVSSPYEQYF. The variable domain in full, completed from reference TRBV14 and TRBJ2-7, reads EAGVTQFPSHSVIEKGQTVTLRCDPISGHDNLYWYRRVMGKEIKFLLHFVKESKQDESGMPNNRFLAERTGGTYSTLKVQPAELEDSGVYFCASSVSSPYEQYFGPGTRLTVT.

V usage is TRBV6-5 and J usage is TRBJ1-2; D gene uncertain. This CDR3 is built from 12 residues. V lost 7 bases and J lost 8, with 14 bases in between. CDR1 is MNHEY, CDR2 SVGAGI, per germline. CDR3 amino acids: CASTHSLVGYTF. The CDR3 DNA reads as TGTGCCAGCACACACAGCTTAGTCGGCTACACCTTC.

The count of this clone is one. This chain joins TRBV9 and TRBJ2-4, with D perhaps matching TRBD2 (5 bases). Germline V gives CDR1 SGDLS, CDR2 YYNGEE. There are 14 residues in the CDR3. The V end lost 4 bases, the J end lost 8 bases, and 16 bases lay between the germline ends. The CDR3 sequence is CASSMGRGSDIQYF. The DNA of the CDR3 is TGTGCCAGCAGCATGGGGAGAGGGTCGGACATTCAGTACTTC.

The chain uses TRBV18 and TRBJ2-4, with D perhaps matching TRBD2 (6 bases). The CDR3 covers 13 residues. V was trimmed by 4 bases and J by 5 bases, leaving 9 bases between them. Germline CDR1 and CDR2: KGHSH and LQKENI. The CDR3 DNA follows: TGTGCCAGCTCACAGGGAGGCCAAAACATTCAGTACTTC. Amino acid sequence: CASSQGGQNIQYF. Looking up the rest from reference TRBV18 and TRBJ2-4 gives the full variable domain: NAGVMQNPRHLVRRRGQEARLRCSPMKGHSHVYWYRQLPEEGLKFMVYLQKENIIDESGMPKERFSAEFPKEGPSILRIQQVVRGDSAAYFCASSQGGQNIQYFGAGTRLSVL.

The rearrangement links TRBV2 to TRBJ2-2, with TRBD2 as a possible D gene (6 bases). The V end lost 8 bases, the J end lost 4 bases, and 17 bases lay between the germline ends. Germline V gene sequence: CDR1 SNHLY, CDR2 FYNNEI. This CDR3 spans 15 amino acids. CDR3 protein: CASGLGTAGTGELFF. The CDR3 bases are TGTGCCAGCGGGTTGGGAACAGCGGGCACCGGGGAGCTGTTTTTT.

The CDR3 DNA follows: TGTGCCAGCAGCTTATGGGATTCGGGGCCCCAGCATTTT. As protein: CASSLWDSGPQHF. The V call is TRBV7-3, the J call TRBJ1-5; D is undetermined. The V and J ends lost 2 bases and 9 bases respectively, with 11 bases between them. The CDR3 covers 13 residues. Germline loops: CDR1 SGHTA, CDR2 FQGTGA.

The rearrangement joins TRBV30 to TRBJ1-1, with a weak D call TRBD1 (6 bases). Germline CDR1 GTSNPN, CDR2 SVGIG (reference sequence). The CDR3 runs 15 residues. With 0 bases removed from V and 3 bases from J, the gap between germline ends came to 14 bases. The CDR3 loop reads CAWSVGGRGYTEAFF. In DNA form, the CDR3 reads TGTGCCTGGAGTGTAGGGGGGAGGGGTTACACTGAAGCTTTCTTT.

This clone was seen only once. This sequence joins TRBV2 and TRBJ2-1; 7 bases line up with TRBD1. J was trimmed by 11 bases and V by 6 bases; bases with no gene match: 10. Germline V gene sequence: CDR1 SNHLY, CDR2 FYNNEI. This CDR3 contains 13 residues. In DNA form, the CDR3 reads TGTGCCAGCAGGATCCGGGACAGAGCTAAGCAGTTCTTC. Translating gives CASRIRDRAKQFF.

This clone was counted a single time. V usage is TRBV7-3 and J usage is TRBJ2-5; 7 bases agree with TRBD2. Germline CDR1 SGHTA, CDR2 FQGTGA. Losses at the gene ends were 5 bases for V and 5 bases for J; bases not matched to a gene: 14. The CDR3 is 16 residues long. CDR3 sequence (DNA): TGTGCCAGCAGCCTATATGGCGGGAGCGGGGTTGAGACCCAGTACTTC. Translating gives CASSLYGGSGVETQYF.

The chain joins TRBV5-6 to TRBJ2-2; no firm D call. The CDR3 consists of 17 residues. V was trimmed by 5 bases and J by 4 bases, leaving 21 bases between them. Germline V gene lookup returns CDR1 SGHDT and CDR2 YYEEEE. As DNA, the CDR3 is TGTGCCAGCAGAGTGACGTTGGGGATTCGGTCCACCGGGGAGCTGTTTTTT. Amino acids: CASRVTLGIRSTGELFF.

The chain carries TRBV10-1 and TRBJ2-3; 12 bases align to TRBD2. CDR1 is WNHNN, CDR2 SYGVQD, per germline (reference sequence). Trimming removed 4 bases from V and 3 bases from J; junction bases left unmatched: 8. The CDR3 has 17 residues. The chain's CDR3 is CASSGLAGGLGTDTQYF. Written as DNA, the CDR3 is TGCGCCAGCAGTGGTCTAGCGGGAGGGTTGGGGACAGATACGCAGTATTTT.

V usage is TRBV14 and J usage is TRBJ2-7; D is unresolved. CDR3 length equals 13 residues. With 4 bases removed from V and 0 bases from J, the gap between germline ends came to 7 bases. CDR1 is SGHDN and CDR2 is FVKESK in the germline V gene. The CDR3 loop is CASSPTNSYEQYF. In nucleotides, the CDR3 is TGTGCCAGCAGCCCGACCAACTCCTACGAGCAGTACTTC.

V is TRBV27 and J is TRBJ2-1; 13 bases align to TRBD2. The trim removed 3 bases at V and 10 bases at J, leaving 12 bases unmatched. The CDR3 contains 17 residues. Germline values: CDR1 MNHEY, CDR2 SMNVEV (reference sequence). This chain's CDR3 is CASSFGLAGEASGEQFF. The CDR3 nucleotides read TGTGCCAGCAGTTTTGGACTAGCGGGAGAGGCCTCGGGGGAGCAGTTCTTC.

The chain recombines TRBV4-1 with TRBJ1-3; D unclear. The CDR3 loop spans 14 amino acids. The V end lost 1 base, the J end lost 0 bases, and 4 bases lay between the germline ends. Germline lookup yields CDR1 MGHRA and CDR2 YSYEKL. The CDR3 bases are TGCGCCAGCAGCCAAGGGAACTCTGGAAACACCATATATTTT. Encoded protein: CASSQGNSGNTIYF.

The chain is built from TRBV7-9 and TRBJ2-5, with TRBD1 matching 7 bases. The CDR3 consists of 14 residues. Germline CDR1 is SEHNR and CDR2 is FQNEAQ (reference sequence). The J segment lost 7 bases and the V segment lost 5 bases, leaving 10 bases of the junction unmatched. Written as DNA, the CDR3 is TGTGCCAGCAGCGTGAACAGGGGATTCTGGACCCAGTACTTC. This encodes CASSVNRGFWTQYF. Drawing the rest from reference TRBV7-9 and TRBJ2-5, the complete variable domain is DTGVSQNPRHKITKRGQNVTFRCDPISEHNRLYWYRQTLGQGPEFLTYFQNEAQLEKSRLLSDRFSAERPKGSFSTLEIQRTEQGDSAMYLCASSVNRGFWTQYFGPGTRLLVL.

This clone was counted between two and nine times. This chain connects TRBV6-5 to TRBJ1-2; tentative D call: TRBD1 (5 bases). V dropped 7 bases and J dropped 6 bases, with 18 bases sitting between them. Germline V CDR1 and CDR2: MNHEY, SVGAGI. The CDR3 is made up of 14 amino acids. CDR3 sequence (DNA): TGTGCCAGCATGAATGTCCTCCAGGGAGATGGCTACACCTTC. Protein sequence: CASMNVLQGDGYTF.

This clone was seen a handful of times. V is TRBV3-1 (or the pseudogene TRBV3-2) and J is TRBJ1-5; D gene uncertain. Germline V gives CDR1 LGHDT, CDR2 YNNKEL (reference sequence). The CDR3 is made up of 13 amino acids. V lost 2 bases, J lost 5 bases, and 7 bases lay in between. CDR3 nucleotides: TGTGCCAGCAGCCAATTCTTCGATCAGCCCCAGCATTTT. Translated, it gives CASSQFFDQPQHF.

J is TRBJ1-4 and V is TRBV10-2; D is perhaps TRBD1 (6 bases). The length of the CDR3 is 14 residues. In germline, CDR1 is WSHSY, CDR2 SAAADI. The germline V and J ends were trimmed by 6 bases and 6 bases, with 14 bases remaining between them. The DNA of the CDR3 is TGCGCCAGCAGGTCCCCGGGGGCGGATGAAAAACTGTTTTTT. It yields the protein CASRSPGADEKLFF.

The J gene is TRBJ1-2, the V gene TRBV30; possible D gene TRBD1, 6 bases. The CDR3 totals 11 residues. Germline V lookup: CDR1 GTSNPN, CDR2 SVGIG (reference sequence). Trimming left V 3 bases short and J 12 bases short, with 14 bases between. CDR3 in DNA: TGTGCCTGGAGCCCGGGACATCACGACACCTTC. Encoded protein: CAWSPGHHDTF.

The chain combines TRBV10-2 with TRBJ2-7; 8 bases are shared with TRBD2. V shed 4 bases, J shed 5 bases, and the junction held 7 bases outside the gene matches. The CDR3 loop spans 14 amino acids. Germline V gene sequence: CDR1 WSHSY, CDR2 SAAADI. The CDR3 DNA reads as TGCGCCAGCAGTGCGGGGGGGGGCCTGAACGAGCAGTACTTC. This codes for CASSAGGGLNEQYF.